A selection of T cell receptor beta chains follows, all from one sample in a study of metastatic and nonmetastatic thyroid tumors. TCRdb re-processed the PCR reads through MiXCR. The sample holds around 35,000 clones; about 15% are singletons and the top ten take 3% to 4%. Sample: blood. Receptor source: a female donor with papillary thyroid cancer or a benign thyroid nodule (not recorded which). Some clones in this sample may be carry-over from other donors' samples. The CDR3 runs from the conserved cysteine through the conserved F or W. D genes are given only for firm matches. Expanded clones are given a class, and other clones once, few, many or no size at all.

>TRBV6-4|-|-|TRBJ2-7
TGTGCCAGCAGCGCTATGGCTGTAGCCTACGAGCAGTACTTC
CASSAMAVAYEQYF
>TRBV5-4|TRBD1|many|TRBJ1-4
TGTGCCAGCAGCTCAGGGGACAGGCGAGAAAAACTGTTTTTT
CASSSGDRREKLFF
>TRBV19|TRBD1|many|TRBJ1-2
TGTGCCAGTAGTAATGGGGACAGGATACAACGTAACTATGGCTACACCTTC
CASSNGDRIQRNYGYTF
>TRBV7-2|-|many|TRBJ1-5
TGTGCCAGCAGCTTCGGAGGGCCCGGCTCGAGCAATCAGCCCCAGCATTTT
CASSFGGPGSSNQPQHF
>TRBV6-1|TRBD2|-|TRBJ2-5
TGTGCCAGTCGCCTAGCGGGAGGGGAGACCCATTACTTC
CASRLAGGETHYF
>TRBV11-1|TRBD1|many|TRBJ2-1
TGTGCCAGCAGCTCGGAGCTGGACAGGGAGAACAATGAGCAGTTCTTC
CASSSELDRENNEQFF
>TRBV7-4|-|-|TRBJ2-7
TGTGCCAGCAGCGTAGGATCGGACTCCTACGAGCAGTACTTC
CASSVGSDSYEQYF
>TRBV20-1|TRBD2|-|TRBJ2-2
TGCAGTGCGACTAGCGGGAGCTGGAGCGTGGAGCTGTTTTTT
CSATSGSWSVELFF
>TRBV12-3/TRBV12-4|TRBD1|many|TRBJ2-5
TGTGCCAGCAATATACAGGGGTACGGGGAGACCCAGTACTTC
CASNIQGYGETQYF
>TRBV7-3|TRBD2|-|TRBJ2-3
TGTGCCAGCAGCTATCAATTAGCGGGAATAGATACGCAGTATTTT
CASSYQLAGIDTQYF
>TRBV20-1|TRBD2|many|TRBJ2-1
TGCAGTGCTCAACCGACTAGCGGGTACAATGAGCAGTTCTTC
CSAQPTSGYNEQFF
>TRBV11-2|-|many|TRBJ2-7
TGTGCCAGCAGCTTAGATGGTTGGAGCGGACCTCGTGGGCAGTACTTC
CASSLDGWSGPRGQYF
>TRBV4-1|-|many|TRBJ1-5
TGCGCCAGCAGCCTGAACGTGGGGAATCAGCCCCAGCATTTT
CASSLNVGNQPQHF
>TRBV28|-|few|TRBJ2-7
TGTGCCAGCAGCCTGAACATAGACCTCTCGCGCGAGCATTACTTC
CASSLNIDLSREHYF
>TRBV7-6|TRBD2|-|TRBJ2-1
TGTGCCAGCAGCTTCACCAATCCGGGACTAGCGGGGATTGAGCAGTTCTTC
CASSFTNPGLAGIEQFF
>TRBV5-1|-|many|TRBJ2-3
TGCGCCAGCAGCTTGGGAGTAGATACGCAGTATTTT
CASSLGVDTQYF
>TRBV12-3/TRBV12-4|TRBD2|many|TRBJ2-1
TGTGCCAGCAGGCCGACTAGCGGGGGTTACAATGAGCAGTTCTTC
CASRPTSGGYNEQFF
>TRBV6-1|-|medium-sized|TRBJ1-6
TGTGCCAGCAGTGAATTAAGGCCTTTCAATTCACCCCTCCACTTT
CASSELRPFNSPLHF
>TRBV20-1|-|many|TRBJ2-7
TGCAGTGCTAGATTACCGGGACTTGACTACGAGCAGTACTTC
CSARLPGLDYEQYF
>TRBV18|TRBD2|-|TRBJ2-7
TGTGCCAGCTCTGCACTGGCTAGCGGGAGTGAGCAGTACTTC
CASSALASGSEQYF
>TRBV7-2|-|many|TRBJ1-6
TGTGCCAGCAGCTTAGCAGGGCAACCCGATAAGGATTCACCCCTCCACTTT
CASSLAGQPDKDSPLHF
>TRBV30|TRBD1|many|TRBJ1-4
TGTGCCTGGAGTGTGGGATTCGGACAGGATGAAAAACTGTTTTTT
CAWSVGFGQDEKLFF